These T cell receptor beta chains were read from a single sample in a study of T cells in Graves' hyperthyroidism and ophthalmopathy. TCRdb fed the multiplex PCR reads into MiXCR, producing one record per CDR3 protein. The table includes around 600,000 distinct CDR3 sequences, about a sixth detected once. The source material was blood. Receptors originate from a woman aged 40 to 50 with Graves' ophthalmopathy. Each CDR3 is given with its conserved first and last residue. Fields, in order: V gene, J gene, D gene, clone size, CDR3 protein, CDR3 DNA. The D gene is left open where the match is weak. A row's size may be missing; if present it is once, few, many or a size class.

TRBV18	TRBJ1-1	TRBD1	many	CASGTGVTEAFF	TGTGCCAGTGGTACAGGGGTCACTGAAGCTTTCTTT
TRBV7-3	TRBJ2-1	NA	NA	CASSEPGMSEQFF	TGTGCCAGCAGCGAACCAGGGATGAGTGAGCAGTTCTTC
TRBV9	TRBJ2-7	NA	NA	CASSASGTSYEQYF	TGTGCCAGCAGCGCGTCCGGGACCTCCTACGAGCAGTACTTC
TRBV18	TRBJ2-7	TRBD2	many	CASSPPGGEQYF	TGTGCCAGCAGCCCCCCGGGGGGCGAGCAGTACTTC
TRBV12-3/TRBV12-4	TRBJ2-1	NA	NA	CASRETGYNEQFF	TGTGCCAGCCGGGAGACGGGCTACAATGAGCAGTTCTTC
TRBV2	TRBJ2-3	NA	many	CASSPLSDTQYF	TGTGCCAGCTCCCCCCTCAGTGATACGCAGTATTTT
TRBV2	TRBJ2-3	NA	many	CASRGYTDTQYF	TGTGCCAGCCGGGGCTACACAGATACGCAGTATTTT
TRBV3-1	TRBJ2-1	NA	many	CASSQGLAQYNEQFF	TGTGCCAGCAGCCAAGGGTTAGCGCAGTACAATGAGCAGTTCTTC
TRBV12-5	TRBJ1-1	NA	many	CASQDGYTEAFF	TGTGCTAGCCAAGACGGTTACACTGAAGCTTTCTTT
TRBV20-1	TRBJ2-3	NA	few	CSARDYSTDTQYF	TGCAGTGCTAGAGATTACAGCACAGATACGCAGTATTTT
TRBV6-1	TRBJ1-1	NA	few	CASFTGTSNTEAFF	TGTGCCAGCTTTACCGGGACCTCTAACACTGAAGCTTTCTTT